A selection of T cell receptor beta chains follows, all from one sample in a study of identical twins. TCRdb re-called the 5' RACE reads through MiXCR, storing one row per CDR3 protein. In the table there are 420,000 or so distinct CDR3 sequences, about 18% of which are singletons. Input material: naive T cells sorted from blood. The origin of the receptors is a man aged 45-60 years in good health. The CDR3 runs from the conserved cysteine through the conserved F or W. D genes are given only for firm matches. Part of the rows lack a size; the others show once, few, many or a class for expanded clones.

v_gene	abundance	j_gene	d_gene	CDR3nt	CDR3aa
TRBV28	-	TRBJ1-5	TRBD1	TGTGCCAGCAGTTTACCAGGACAGGATTATAGCAATCAGCCCCAGCATTTT	CASSLPGQDYSNQPQHF
TRBV7-2	-	TRBJ2-7	TRBD1	TGTGCCAGCAGCCCCTGGACAGGGGGCCTCTACGAGCAGTACTTC	CASSPWTGGLYEQYF
TRBV20-1	many	TRBJ2-5	TRBD2	TGCAGTGCGGGGACTAGCGGGGGGTACCAAGAGACCCAGTACTTC	CSAGTSGGYQETQYF
TRBV29-1	many	TRBJ2-4	-	TGCAGCGTTGAAGATTTATTAGCCAAAAACATTCAGTACTTC	CSVEDLLAKNIQYF
TRBV5-1	few	TRBJ2-1	TRBD2	TGCGCCAGCAGAGGAGCGGGAGGGGCCTCCTACAATGAGCAGTTCTTC	CASRGAGGASYNEQFF
TRBV15	-	TRBJ2-7	TRBD1	TGTGCCACCAGCCCCTCGCCAGGGGGACCCTACCAGCAGTACTTC	CATSPSPGGPYQQYF
TRBV2	-	TRBJ2-5	-	TGTGCCAGCAGTGAAGCGACAAACCAAGAGACCCAGTACTTC	CASSEATNQETQYF
TRBV7-2	-	TRBJ2-2	-	TGTGCCAGCAGCCCCCGACTGGCCTTAGGGGCCGGGGAGCTGTTTTTT	CASSPRLALGAGELFF
TRBV20-1	many	TRBJ2-6	-	TGCAGTGCCTCGGACAGTTGGAACTCTGGGGCCAACGTCCTGACTTTC	CSASDSWNSGANVLTF
TRBV20-1	few	TRBJ1-6	-	TGCAGTGCTAGAGATCGAAGAGAGCTGAGGAATTCACCCCTCCACTTT	CSARDRRELRNSPLHF
TRBV3-1	many	TRBJ2-7	TRBD1	TGTGCCAGCAGCCCCGAAGGGACAGAACTCTACGAGCAGTACTTC	CASSPEGTELYEQYF
TRBV15	-	TRBJ1-1	-	TGTGCCACCAGCAGAGAATTTCTGTCCAGGGGAGCTGAAGCTTTCTTT	CATSREFLSRGAEAFF
TRBV27	many	TRBJ1-1	-	TGTGCCAGCAAACCTCAACTAACCTTTGAAGCTTTCTTT	CASKPQLTFEAFF
TRBV15	-	TRBJ1-3	-	TGTGCCACCAGCAGAGACATGAAAGATGGAAACACCATATATTTT	CATSRDMKDGNTIYF
TRBV12-3/TRBV12-4	few	TRBJ2-7	-	TGTGCCAGCAGTACCTGGGAGAGCTCCTACGAGCAGTACTTC	CASSTWESSYEQYF
TRBV20-1	many	TRBJ2-2	-	TGCAGTGCTTACCGCATAACCGGGGAGCTGTTTTTT	CSAYRITGELFF
TRBV9	few	TRBJ2-2	-	TGTGCCAGCAGCCGACGAACGAACACCGGGGAGCTGTTTTTT	CASSRRTNTGELFF
TRBV12-3/TRBV12-4	many	TRBJ2-1	TRBD2	TGTGCCAGCAGTTTAAAGCGGGGGTACAATGAGCAGTTCTTC	CASSLKRGYNEQFF
TRBV4-3	few	TRBJ2-1	TRBD2	TGCGCCAGCAGCCAGACCGGGAGGGCCAATGAGCAGTTCTTC	CASSQTGRANEQFF
TRBV7-9	-	TRBJ1-6	-	TGTGCCAGCGACCTGGGGTCTGGATCACCCCTCCACTTT	CASDLGSGSPLHF
TRBV20-1	-	TRBJ2-7	-	TGCAGTGCTATCGCGCCCCGGGGTCTATCCCCCTACGAGCAGTACTTC	CSAIAPRGLSPYEQYF
TRBV20-1	few	TRBJ2-3	TRBD2	TGCAGTGCTAGAGATTTCCCCCAACTAGCGGGAGGCCCAGATACGCAGTATTTT	CSARDFPQLAGGPDTQYF
TRBV10-3	few	TRBJ1-5	-	TGTGCCGTTAGGGACGGAGCAAATCAGCCCCAGCATTTT	CAVRDGANQPQHF
TRBV27	few	TRBJ1-1	TRBD1	TGTGCCAGCAGTCGCGACAGGGCGGACACTGAAGCTTTCTTT	CASSRDRADTEAFF
TRBV7-2	-	TRBJ2-5	TRBD1	TGTGCCAGCAGCATACGCAGGGGGCGTGAGACCCAGTACTTC	CASSIRRGRETQYF
TRBV12-3/TRBV12-4	-	TRBJ1-4	-	TGTGCCAGCAGTGTGGCAGGGATAGTGGGTAAACTGTTTTTT	CASSVAGIVGKLFF
TRBV6-5	few	TRBJ2-1	-	TGTGCCAGCAGTTACTCGTTAACTGAGCAGTTCTTC	CASSYSLTEQFF
TRBV7-2	many	TRBJ2-7	-	TGTGCCAGCAGCTTAGCGCTGGGATCGCAGTACTTC	CASSLALGSQYF
TRBV20-1	few	TRBJ2-7	-	TGCAGTGCTAGAACAAGCAGGGGATGGTACGAGCAGTACTTC	CSARTSRGWYEQYF
TRBV12-3/TRBV12-4	-	TRBJ1-1	-	TGTGCCAGCAGTTTTCATCGGACAGCCGGAGCTTTCTTT	CASSFHRTAGAFF
TRBV18	-	TRBJ2-5	-	TGTGCCAGTCGCACGGGACTGGAAGAGACCCAGTACTTC	CASRTGLEETQYF
TRBV4-3	few	TRBJ2-7	TRBD1	TGCGCCAGCAGCCAAGATGCGGGACAGGGGGCGAACGAGCAGTACTTC	CASSQDAGQGANEQYF
TRBV6-2/TRBV6-3	many	TRBJ2-1	TRBD1	TGTGCCAGCACCGACCTCGGACAGGGATACGATGAGCAGTTCTTC	CASTDLGQGYDEQFF
TRBV25-1	-	TRBJ2-1	TRBD2	TGTGCCAGCAGTGGCGGGAGTAGGTATGAGCAGTTCTTC	CASSGGSRYEQFF
TRBV20-1	many	TRBJ2-3	TRBD2	TGCAGTGCGACGGGACTACGAGGGAATACAGATACGCAGTATTTT	CSATGLRGNTDTQYF
TRBV5-6	-	TRBJ2-7	TRBD1	TGTGCCAGCGGGACAGGGGGCCTCTCCTACGAGCAGTACTTC	CASGTGGLSYEQYF
TRBV12-3/TRBV12-4	-	TRBJ2-3	TRBD2	TGTGCCAGCAGTTTCGGGGGGGCTAAAGATACGCAGTATTTT	CASSFGGAKDTQYF
TRBV5-6	many	TRBJ2-1	-	TGTGCCAGCAACCCGTTGGGAGTGGGGTCCAATGAGCAGTTCTTC	CASNPLGVGSNEQFF
TRBV20-1	few	TRBJ2-5	-	TGCAGTGCTAGAGGCATCTCTTTTCTCTCGGGAAGGGCTAAGGCCCAGTACTTC	CSARGISFLSGRAKAQYF
TRBV6-5	-	TRBJ1-1	-	TGTGCCAGCAGTTACACCGGACGGACCTTAGAAGAAGCTTTCTTT	CASSYTGRTLEEAFF
TRBV6-2/TRBV6-3	-	TRBJ1-1	TRBD1	TGTGCCAGCAGTCTCAAGACAGGGGCATACACTGAAGCTTTCTTT	CASSLKTGAYTEAFF
TRBV5-1	many	TRBJ2-5	-	TGCGCCAGCAGCTTGCAGGGTCCTAGGGAGACCCAGTACTTC	CASSLQGPRETQYF
TRBV20-1	-	TRBJ1-4	TRBD1	TGCAGTGCTAGAACAGGGGCAGCTAATGAAAAACTGTTTTTT	CSARTGAANEKLFF
TRBV6-2/TRBV6-3	many	TRBJ2-5	-	TGTGCCAGCAGTTACCGCAGATGGGTCGGAGAGACCCAGTACTTC	CASSYRRWVGETQYF